Shown below are 29 T cell receptor beta chains from a single sample sequenced in a study of T cell changes during pregnancy in multiple sclerosis. Profiling relied on immunoSEQ multiplex PCR, and the TCRdb table lists in-frame clones only, not all of them. The sample includes about 48,000 clones, 85% to 95% of them seen just once. The specimen comprised CD4+ T cells from peripheral blood mononuclear cells, sampled in the first trimester of pregnancy. These receptors were obtained from a female donor with multiple sclerosis, enrolled in a pregnancy study.

This chain joins TRBV7-9 and TRBJ1-2; unclear D gene. The CDR3 covers 11 residues. V was clipped by 4 bases and J by 6 bases, with 6 bases between them. Germline values: CDR1 SEHNR, CDR2 FQNEAQ (reference sequence). The DNA for the CDR3 is TGTGCCAGCAGCTCCTTAAATGGCTACACCTTC. It specifies CASSSLNGYTF.

This clone was observed a few times. The chain has TRBV5-1 and TRBJ1-3; perhaps TRBD1 as D (5 bases). The germline CDR1 and CDR2 sequences are SGHRS and YFSETQ. V lost 4 bases and J 3 bases, leaving 11 bases between the germline ends. This CDR3 has 14 residues. The CDR3 DNA reads TGCGCCAGCAGCACGGGGGACGATGGAAACACCATATATTTT. This encodes CASSTGDDGNTIYF.

V usage is TRBV7-9 and J usage is TRBJ1-6; 7 bases map to TRBD1. The junction had 8 bases not matched to a gene; V was cut back by 5 bases and J by 7 bases. CDR3 size: 15 residues. Germline V gene data show CDR1 as SEHNR and CDR2 as FQNEAQ (reference sequence). CDR3 bases: TGTGCCAGCAGCAATAGGGACAGCTTCAATTCACCCCTCCACTTT. It translates to CASSNRDSFNSPLHF.

Turning to this clone: Within the sample, other DNA sequences also encode this same CDR3. The V and J genes are TRBV2 and TRBJ1-1; D not resolved. The V end was cut by 7 bases, the J end by 1 base, with 10 bases between. CDR3 size: 13 residues. Germline CDR1 SNHLY, CDR2 FYNNEI. The CDR3 bases are TGTGCCAGCACCGAAGAGGCGAACACTGAAGCTTTCTTT. Protein product: CASTEEANTEAFF.

The rearrangement uses TRBV19 and TRBJ2-7; D may be TRBD1 (6 bases). CDR3 size: 15 residues. The V gene lost 6 bases and the J gene lost 4 bases, with 19 bases spanning the gap. Germline V lookup: CDR1 LNHDA, CDR2 SQIVND (reference sequence). The DNA of the CDR3 is TGTGCCAGTAGCAAGACAGGTCAACTCGGATACGAGCAGTACTTC. It codes for CASSKTGQLGYEQYF.

The V call is TRBV14, the J call TRBJ2-2; possible D gene TRBD1, 6 bases. This CDR3 spans 15 amino acids. Germline CDR1 and CDR2: SGHDN and FVKESK. Between the trimmed V and J ends, which lost 5 bases and 7 bases, there was a span of 17 bases. CDR3 sequence: CASSAQGILNGELFF. DNA for the CDR3: TGTGCCAGCAGCGCACAGGGTATTTTAAACGGGGAGCTGTTTTTT. The full variable domain, in which reference TRBV14 and TRBJ2-2 provide the parts outside the CDR3, is EAGVTQFPSHSVIEKGQTVTLRCDPISGHDNLYWYRRVMGKEIKFLLHFVKESKQDESGMPNNRFLAERTGGTYSTLKVQPAELEDSGVYFCASSAQGILNGELFFGEGSRLTVL.

This clone was detected once. This chain links TRBV29-1 with TRBJ1-2, with 9 bases aligning to TRBD1. Germline lookup yields CDR1 SQVTM and CDR2 ANQGSEA. V lost 2 bases and J lost 8; bases outside the gene matches: 9. The CDR3 consists of 14 residues. The CDR3 DNA is TGCAGCGTTGAAAGAGGACAGGGGCTTGGGGGCTACACCTTC. It specifies CSVERGQGLGGYTF.

The chain links TRBV15 to TRBJ1-2; the match to TRBD1 covers 7 bases. V dropped 0 bases and J dropped 3; count of bases not matched to a gene: 16. The CDR3 runs 19 residues. CDR1 and CDR2 (germline): LNHNV, YYDKDF (reference sequence). DNA of the CDR3: TGTGCCACCAGCAGAGATCTTGGGACAGACCCCTCTGGGTACTATGGCTACACCTTC. This sequence encodes CATSRDLGTDPSGYYGYTF.

The CDR3 sequence: CASSLPRTGGYGYTF. The DNA of the CDR3 is TGTGCCAGCAGCCTCCCCCGGACAGGGGGTTACGGCTACACCTTC. The chain employs TRBV6-1 and TRBJ1-2; 10 nucleotides line up with TRBD1. Germline CDR1 reads MNHNS; CDR2 reads SASEGT. Trimming at V came to 6 bases and at J to 8 bases, leaving 12 bases not matched to a gene. CDR3 length equals 15 residues.

The rearrangement joins TRBV7-9 to TRBJ2-7; 7 bases match TRBD1. Germline CDR1 is SEHNR and CDR2 is FQNEAQ (reference sequence). The CDR3 has 15 amino acids. J gave up 1 base and V 2 bases, and 5 bases lay outside the gene matches. DNA of the CDR3: TGTGCCAGCAGCTTAAATAGGGACAGTTCCTACGAGCAGTACTTC. It translates to CASSLNRDSSYEQYF.

The chain employs TRBV9 and TRBJ2-7; possibly TRBD2 for D (5 bases). Germline V gene lookup returns CDR1 SGDLS and CDR2 YYNGEE. V shed 5 bases and J shed 0 bases, with 15 bases lying between them. The CDR3 loop spans 15 amino acids. CDR3 residues: CASRVEGPSSYEQYF. CDR3 coding DNA: TGTGCCAGCAGGGTTGAGGGCCCAAGCTCCTACGAGCAGTACTTC.

This clone was observed once. V and J are TRBV14 and TRBJ1-1; 7 bases align to TRBD1. The germline CDR1 and CDR2 sequences are SGHDN and FVKESK. The CDR3 contains 18 residues. V shed 3 bases, J shed 1 base, and the junction held 14 bases outside the gene matches. CDR3 region: CASSHFDWTGPKNTEAFF. Written as DNA, the CDR3 is TGTGCCAGCAGCCACTTCGATTGGACAGGTCCCAAGAACACTGAAGCTTTCTTT.

This chain joins TRBV5-1 and TRBJ1-1; 9 nucleotides align to TRBD1. The V gene's germline CDR1 is SGHRS and CDR2 YFSETQ. Losses at the gene ends were 4 bases for V and 4 bases for J; bases not matched to a gene: 2. The CDR3 covers 13 residues. As DNA, the CDR3 is TGCGCCAGCAGCGTGGACAGGGGCACTGAAGCTTTCTTT. It encodes CASSVDRGTEAFF.

The V gene is TRBV19, the J gene TRBJ2-7; D perhaps matches TRBD1 (7 bases). In germline, CDR1 is LNHDA, CDR2 SQIVND (reference sequence). The CDR3 extends over 13 amino acids. The V and J ends lost 5 bases and 5 bases respectively, with 13 bases between them. CDR3 coding DNA: TGTGCCAGTAGTCCAGGGGGGAGCGACGAGCAGTACTTC. This sequence encodes CASSPGGSDEQYF.

CDR3 loop: CAWVNTGIYGYTF. CDR3 DNA: TGTGCCTGGGTCAACACAGGGATCTATGGCTACACCTTC. The gene calls are TRBV30 and TRBJ1-2; D is perhaps TRBD1 (6 bases). V gave up 5 bases and J gave up 4 bases, with 14 bases separating them. The CDR3 consists of 13 residues. Per the germline V gene, CDR1 is GTSNPN and CDR2 is SVGIG (reference sequence).

V and J are TRBV9 and TRBJ1-6, with a possible D match to TRBD1 (6 bases). Germline CDR1 SGDLS, CDR2 YYNGEE. The V gene lost 6 bases and the J gene lost 7 bases, with 11 bases spanning the gap. The CDR3 consists of 13 residues. CDR3 bases: TGTGCCAGCAATGAGGGGACAAATTCACCCCTCCACTTT. Residues: CASNEGTNSPLHF.

This sequence joins TRBV11-2 and TRBJ2-7, with D perhaps TRBD2 (7 bases). This CDR3 has 13 amino acids. The V end was cut by 4 bases, the J end by 7 bases, with 14 bases between. CDR1 SGHAT and CDR2 FQNNGV come from the germline V gene. CDR3 amino acids: CASSSGGAEEQYF. In nucleotides, the CDR3 is TGTGCCAGCAGCTCGGGGGGCGCGGAGGAGCAGTACTTC. The complete variable domain, with remaining parts taken from reference TRBV11-2 and TRBJ2-7, reads EAGVAQSPRYKIIEKRQSVAFWCNPISGHATLYWYQQILGQGPKLLIQFQNNGVVDDSQLPKDRFSAERLKGVDSTLKIQPAKLEDSAVYLCASSSGGAEEQYFGPGTRLTVT.

The CDR3 is CATNLGQSSNQPQHF. CDR3 DNA sequence: TGTGCCACCAATCTCGGACAGTCAAGCAATCAGCCCCAGCATTTT. The chain is built from TRBV6-6 and TRBJ1-5; maybe TRBD1 (6 bases). CDR3 length: 15 residues. The V gene's germline CDR1 is MNHNY and CDR2 SVGAGI (reference sequence). V was clipped by 10 bases and J by 1 base, with 17 bases between them.

The CDR3 sequence: CASSEMTGLVVDGYTF. CDR3 bases: TGTGCCAGCAGTGAAATGACAGGGTTGGTGGTAGATGGCTACACCTTC. The J gene is TRBJ1-2, the V gene TRBV6-1; 7 nucleotides match TRBD1. The CDR3 has 16 amino acids. Germline trimming cut 2 bases from V and 6 bases from J; bases unmatched to any gene: 12. The germline V gene encodes CDR1 MNHNS and CDR2 SASEGT.

The chain carries TRBV6-1 and TRBJ1-6, with D unclear. The germline V gene encodes CDR1 MNHNS and CDR2 SASEGT. V was shortened by 4 bases and J by 7 bases, with 11 bases between the two germline ends. The CDR3 is 14 amino acids. In DNA form, the CDR3 reads TGTGCCAGCAGTGCGGAACAGTCCAATTCACCCCTCCACTTT. Its protein is CASSAEQSNSPLHF.

This chain connects TRBV6-5 to TRBJ1-2, with 7 bases aligning to TRBD1. The CDR3 covers 15 residues. Germline V gene data show CDR1 as MNHEY and CDR2 as SVGAGI. V was pared by 1 base and J by 2 bases, with 4 bases of the junction left unmatched. The CDR3 region is CASSYLRTGNYGYTF. CDR3 bases: TGTGCCAGCAGTTACTTACGGACAGGAAACTATGGCTACACCTTC.

This chain joins TRBV10-3 and TRBJ1-2; 9 bases are shared with TRBD1. The CDR3 covers 16 residues. V shed 0 bases and J 4 bases; nucleotides not matched to a gene: 6. Germline CDR1 is ENHRY and CDR2 is SYGVKD. CDR3 sequence: CAISESMGQGAYGYTF. The CDR3 DNA reads as TGTGCCATCAGTGAGTCCATGGGACAGGGAGCCTATGGCTACACCTTC.

V is TRBV9 and J is TRBJ2-5, with 13 bases that match TRBD2. V shed 4 bases, J shed 4 bases, and the junction held 10 bases outside the gene matches. Germline V gene sequence: CDR1 SGDLS, CDR2 YYNGEE. The CDR3 loop spans 17 amino acids. The CDR3 DNA reads TGTGCCAGCAGCCCGGGTGCACTAGCGGGGGGGCTAGAGACCCAGTACTTC. Its translation: CASSPGALAGGLETQYF. Together with reference TRBV9 and TRBJ2-5, the CDR3 gives the full variable domain: DSGVTQTPKHLITATGQRVTLRCSPRSGDLSVYWYQQSLDQGLQFLIQYYNGEERAKGNILERFSAQQFPDLHSELNLSSLELGDSALYFCASSPGALAGGLETQYFGPGTRLLVL.

The CDR3 DNA sequence: TGTGCCAGCAGCCAAGTTCGGGGGGCCCCCGGGAATGAGCAGTTCTTC. Translating gives CASSQVRGAPGNEQFF. The genes are TRBV14 and TRBJ2-1, with D tentatively TRBD2 (7 bases). The length of the CDR3 is 16 residues. V gave up 1 base and J gave up 7 bases, with 17 bases separating them. CDR1 is SGHDN, CDR2 FVKESK, per germline.

V usage is TRBV6-6 and J usage is TRBJ2-3; TRBD1 matches 7 bases. The germline gives CDR1 MNHNY, CDR2 SVGAGI (reference sequence). The V segment lost 8 bases and the J segment 5 bases; nucleotides outside the gene matches: 7. The CDR3 spans 13 residues. CDR3 in amino acids: CASSRGGRDTQYF. CDR3 coding DNA: TGTGCCAGCTCCAGAGGGGGCCGAGATACGCAGTATTTT.

The chain has TRBV7-9 and TRBJ1-5; 9 nucleotides line up with TRBD1. This CDR3 has 17 residues. The ends lost 1 base at V and 4 bases at J; junction bases unmatched: 8. Germline V CDR1 and CDR2: SEHNR, FQNEAQ (reference sequence). CDR3 loop: CASSLVSGTGYNQPQHF. CDR3 nucleotides: TGTGCCAGCAGCTTAGTATCCGGGACAGGGTATAATCAGCCCCAGCATTTT.

This clone was seen once. This rearrangement joins TRBV6-1 to TRBJ2-3; TRBD2 matches 10 bases. J lost 8 bases, V lost 4 bases, and 12 bases had no gene match. Germline CDR1 MNHNS, CDR2 SASEGT. The CDR3 extends over 16 amino acids. The CDR3 sequence is CASSGSGGAPLGTQYF. The CDR3 DNA is TGTGCCAGCAGTGGGAGCGGGGGGGCGCCCCTGGGTACGCAGTATTTT.

V is TRBV5-1 and J is TRBJ1-3, with 9 bases matching TRBD1. This CDR3 region has 15 residues. Trimming took 4 bases from V and 3 from J; bases not matched to a gene: 5. Germline CDR1 reads SGHRS; CDR2 reads YFSETQ. CDR3 sequence reads: CASSLTGGFGNTIYF. DNA of the CDR3: TGCGCCAGCAGCCTAACAGGGGGCTTTGGAAACACCATATATTTT.

The chain links TRBV5-4 to TRBJ2-7; the D gene is possibly TRBD1 (6 bases). Germline lookup yields CDR1 SGHNT and CDR2 YYREEE (reference sequence). This CDR3 has 13 amino acids. V dropped 4 bases and J dropped 2 bases, with 10 bases sitting between them. The CDR3 region is CASSGTGPYEQYF. The CDR3, as DNA: TGTGCCAGCAGCGGTACAGGGCCCTACGAGCAGTACTTC. The full variable domain, its missing parts supplied by reference TRBV5-4 and TRBJ2-7, is ETGVTQSPTHLIKTRGQQVTLRCSSQSGHNTVSWYQQALGQGPQFIFQYYREEENGRGNFPPRFSGLQFPNYSSELNVNALELDDSALYLCASSGTGPYEQYFGPGTRLTVT.